These 29 T cell receptor beta chains share one sample of origin, sequenced in a study of cytomegalovirus exposure and HLA in healthy donors. PCR was performed using 60 Vbeta and 13 Jbeta primers. Only in-frame clones appear in the TCRdb table, and some are missing; sequencing was by immunoSEQ multiplex PCR. Of about 160,000 clones in the sample, over 80% were seen once. The sequencing sample was made of PBMCs. The receptors here all came from a woman under 30 in good health and CMV-seronegative.

The chain employs TRBV7-9 and TRBJ1-2; D not certain. The CDR3 is 15 amino acids. Trimming pared 1 base from V and 1 base from J, leaving 10 bases between. In germline, CDR1 is SEHNR, CDR2 FQNEAQ (reference sequence). This chain's CDR3 is CASSLGDTFNYGYTF. The CDR3 DNA sequence: TGTGCCAGCAGCTTAGGAGACACCTTTAACTATGGCTACACCTTC.

The genes are TRBV13 and TRBJ2-7; D gene ambiguous. The CDR3 spans 13 residues. Trimming removed 3 bases from V and 2 bases from J, with 8 bases in between. CDR1 and CDR2 (germline): PRHDT, FYEKMQ (reference sequence). The CDR3, as DNA: TGTGCCAGCAGCTTCTCCTTAACCTACGAGCAGTACTTC. This translates into CASSFSLTYEQYF.

The rearrangement uses TRBV27 and TRBJ1-2; tentatively, D is TRBD1 (6 bases). V was trimmed by 2 bases and J by 1 base, leaving 14 bases between them. The CDR3 runs to 16 residues. Germline assignment: CDR1 MNHEY and CDR2 SMNVEV (reference sequence). The CDR3 DNA reads as TGTGCCAGCAGTTTAAAACAGGGAGTCGTTAACTATGGCTACACCTTC. Translation gives CASSLKQGVVNYGYTF.

The V gene is TRBV6-1, the J gene TRBJ1-3; D is possibly TRBD1 (6 bases). Germline V lookup: CDR1 MNHNS, CDR2 SASEGT. This CDR3 is built from 14 residues. Trimming pared 8 bases from V and 0 bases from J, leaving 11 bases between. CDR3 region: CASLTGSSGNTIYF. The CDR3 DNA sequence: TGTGCCAGCTTGACAGGCAGCTCTGGAAACACCATATATTTT.

On this clone: One end of the junction is discordant with germline, which a read error may explain. V usage is TRBV6-1 and J usage is TRBJ1-1; TRBD1 is a possible D gene (5 bases). Germline CDR1 is MNHNS and CDR2 is SASEGT. This CDR3 region has 13 residues. The CDR3 is CASRQNMNAEAFF. In nucleotides, the CDR3 is TGTGCCTCACGACAGAACATGAACGCTGAAGCTTTCTTT.

The V gene is TRBV11-3, the J gene TRBJ2-3; a weak D match, TRBD1 (5 bases). Looked up from germline, CDR1 is SGHNT and CDR2 is YENEEA. The CDR3 runs to 12 residues. V dropped 6 bases and J dropped 3 bases, with 7 bases sitting between them. The CDR3 bases are TGTGCCAGCAGTACAGGAACAGATACGCAGTATTTT. Residues: CASSTGTDTQYF.

The gene calls are TRBV27 and TRBJ2-3; D possibly corresponds to TRBD1 (5 bases). The germline CDR1 and CDR2 sequences are MNHEY and SMNVEV (reference sequence). V lost 3 bases to trimming and J lost 2 bases, with 15 bases between them. The CDR3 is made up of 16 amino acids. The CDR3 protein is CASSLAGILTTDTQYF. The CDR3 DNA sequence: TGTGCCAGCAGTTTGGCAGGGATTCTGACCACAGATACGCAGTATTTT.

The genes are TRBV11-3 and TRBJ2-6; D ambiguous. V was cut by 4 bases and J by 3 bases, with 13 bases left in between. There are 16 residues in the CDR3. Germline V lookup: CDR1 SGHNT, CDR2 YENEEA. CDR3 in amino acids: CASSSLGLSGANVLTF. The CDR3 DNA is TGTGCCAGCAGCTCCCTAGGTTTAAGTGGGGCCAACGTCCTGACTTTC.

The rearrangement joins TRBV28 to TRBJ1-2; 8 bases line up with TRBD1. J gave up 5 bases and V 6 bases, and 11 bases lay outside the gene matches. The germline V gene has CDR1 MDHEN and CDR2 SYDVKM. The CDR3 is 15 amino acids. The CDR3 loop is CASRYSGGEGYGYTF. CDR3 DNA sequence: TGTGCCAGCAGATACTCAGGGGGCGAGGGATATGGCTACACCTTC.

This clone was found a few times. The identical CDR3 is also encoded by other nucleotide sequences in the sample. The rearrangement links TRBV7-9 to TRBJ2-3; D unresolved. The CDR3 is 13 amino acids. The V and J ends lost 1 base and 3 bases respectively, with 5 bases between them. Germline lookup yields CDR1 SEHNR and CDR2 FQNEAQ (reference sequence). CDR3 DNA: TGTGCCAGCAGCTTAGTCGGTACAGATACGCAGTATTTT. Amino acids: CASSLVGTDTQYF.

This clone was seen a few times. The chain uses TRBV7-9 and TRBJ2-3; TRBD1 matches at 9 bases. V was clipped by 7 bases and J by 4 bases; unmatched bases: 18. Germline assignment: CDR1 SEHNR and CDR2 FQNEAQ (reference sequence). The CDR3 runs 18 residues. The CDR3 loop reads CASTYPGQGKGGPDTQYF. The CDR3 bases are TGTGCCAGCACCTATCCGGGACAGGGTAAAGGGGGCCCAGATACGCAGTATTTT.

The V gene is TRBV28, the J gene TRBJ1-2; 9 bases agree with TRBD1. Looked up from germline, CDR1 is MDHEN and CDR2 is SYDVKM. The CDR3 runs 13 residues. V shed 3 bases and J 7 bases; nucleotides not matched to a gene: 3. Written as DNA, the CDR3 is TGTGCCAGCAGTTTCTTGGACAGGGGTGGCTACACCTTC. Its translation is CASSFLDRGGYTF.

This clone showed up just once. The chain combines TRBV7-2 with TRBJ1-6; D not resolved. The CDR3 runs 15 residues. Germline assignment: CDR1 SGHTA and CDR2 FQGNSA. The ends were cut back, 0 bases at V and 9 bases at J, with 12 bases in the middle. CDR3 in DNA: TGTGCCAGCAGCTTAGCGCATGCCAGTACTTCACCCCTCCACTTT. Translating gives CASSLAHASTSPLHF.

The chain joins TRBV4-1 to TRBJ2-7; 8 bases agree with TRBD1. CDR3 length equals 15 residues. The V and J ends lost 4 bases and 6 bases, in that order; junction bases with no gene match: 11. Germline CDR1 and CDR2: MGHRA and YSYEKL. DNA for the CDR3: TGCGCCAGCAGCCCATTAGACAGGGGTTTAGGCGAGCAGTACTTC. It translates to CASSPLDRGLGEQYF.

This chain links TRBV28 with TRBJ1-1; no clear D. Germline CDR1 is MDHEN and CDR2 is SYDVKM. The CDR3 loop spans 12 amino acids. V lost 3 bases and J 3 bases, leaving 5 bases between the germline ends. CDR3 amino acids: CASSFRYTEAFF. As DNA, the CDR3 is TGTGCCAGCAGTTTTCGGTACACTGAAGCTTTCTTT.

V and J are TRBV10-3 and TRBJ2-7; tentatively, D is TRBD2 (6 bases). The ends were cut back, 8 bases at V and 0 bases at J, with 11 bases in the middle. The CDR3 runs 13 residues. Germline CDR1 reads ENHRY; CDR2 reads SYGVKD. The CDR3 loop reads CAIGGVSSYEQYF. The CDR3 bases are TGTGCCATCGGCGGGGTTAGCTCCTACGAGCAGTACTTC.

This clone was picked up one time. The CDR3 sequence is CASSLFSYQETQYF. The CDR3 bases are TGTGCCAGCAGCTTGTTTTCGTACCAAGAGACCCAGTACTTC. The chain uses TRBV5-4 and TRBJ2-5, with D uncertain. Germline V gene lookup returns CDR1 SGHNT and CDR2 YYREEE (reference sequence). V lost 1 base, J lost 0 bases, and 7 bases lay in between. This CDR3 has 14 amino acids.

The chain joins TRBV16 to TRBJ1-1; D is ambiguous. Germline loops: CDR1 KGHSY, CDR2 FQNENV. The V end was cut by 2 bases, the J end by 1 base, with 5 bases between. There are 13 residues in the CDR3. The CDR3 protein is CASSQSPNTEAFF. As DNA, the CDR3 is TGTGCCAGCAGCCAAAGCCCGAACACTGAAGCTTTCTTT.

This sequence joins TRBV2 and TRBJ2-3, with D unresolved. CDR3 size: 11 residues. Looked up from germline, CDR1 is SNHLY and CDR2 is FYNNEI. V shed 4 bases and J shed 6 bases, with 5 bases lying between them. CDR3 sequence (DNA): TGTGCCAGCAGTGTGGAGGATACGCAGTATTTT. As protein: CASSVEDTQYF.

This chain connects TRBV29-1 to TRBJ2-7; 8 bases map to TRBD2. Germline V CDR1 and CDR2: SQVTM, ANQGSEA. Trimming cost V 2 bases and J 12 bases; bases outside gene matches: 9. There are 12 residues in the CDR3. The CDR3 DNA follows: TGCAGCGTTGAAATTATGAGCGGGGGACGGTACTTC. It specifies CSVEIMSGGRYF.

The V call is TRBV6-1, the J call TRBJ1-1; D ambiguous. Trimming took off 6 bases at V and 3 bases at J, with 11 bases between the two ends. The CDR3 covers 13 residues. Germline V gives CDR1 MNHNS, CDR2 SASEGT. The CDR3 sequence: CASRVRRDTEAFF. CDR3 DNA: TGTGCCAGCAGGGTAAGACGGGACACTGAAGCTTTCTTT.

This clone was detected ten times or more. The chain combines TRBV5-1 with TRBJ1-2; 9 nucleotides agree with TRBD1. From germline, CDR1 is SGHRS and CDR2 YFSETQ. Losses at the gene ends were 4 bases for V and 8 bases for J; bases not matched to a gene: 6. The CDR3 loop spans 13 amino acids. CDR3 protein: CASSPTGGEGYTF. The CDR3 DNA reads TGCGCCAGCAGCCCGACAGGGGGTGAAGGCTACACCTTC.

The J gene is TRBJ1-2, the V gene TRBV2, with D perhaps TRBD1 (6 bases). The germline gives CDR1 SNHLY, CDR2 FYNNEI. V shed 7 bases and J shed 2 bases, with 14 bases lying between them. This CDR3 has 14 amino acids. DNA for the CDR3: TGTGCCAGCACACGACAGGATTCAAACTATGGCTACACCTTC. It specifies CASTRQDSNYGYTF. The entire variable domain, with the rest obtained from reference TRBV2 and TRBJ1-2, is as follows: EPEVTQTPSHQVTQMGQEVILRCVPISNHLYFYWYRQILGQKVEFLVSFYNNEISEKSEIFDDQFSVERPDGSNFTLKIRSTKLEDSAMYFCASTRQDSNYGYTFGSGTRLTVV.

V gene TRBV7-2 combines with J gene TRBJ1-3; D gene uncertain. Trimming cost V 1 base and J 2 bases, with 12 bases left between them. Germline V gene data show CDR1 as SGHTA and CDR2 as FQGNSA. The CDR3 runs 16 residues. CDR3: CASSLDARLAGNTIYF. Written as DNA, the CDR3 is TGTGCCAGCAGCTTAGATGCGCGGCTAGCTGGAAACACCATATATTTT.

CDR3 amino acids: CASSSTSGGASEQYF. Here the CDR3 DNA reads TGTGCCAGTAGTTCCACCTCCGGGGGGGCGTCCGAGCAGTACTTC. This chain uses TRBV19 with TRBJ2-7, with 8 positions matching TRBD2. Trimming removed 5 bases from V and 6 bases from J; junction bases left unmatched: 12. The CDR3 covers 15 residues. Germline lookup yields CDR1 LNHDA and CDR2 SQIVND (reference sequence).

This rearrangement joins TRBV4-1 to TRBJ2-2, with TRBD2 as a possible D gene (5 bases). Germline V lookup: CDR1 MGHRA, CDR2 YSYEKL. V was trimmed by 1 base and J by 1 base, leaving 22 bases between them. This CDR3 comprises 20 residues. The CDR3 DNA reads TGCGCCAGCAGCCAAGTTTGGGAGAGACCATCATCAAAGAACACCGGGGAGCTGTTTTTT. The encoded protein is CASSQVWERPSSKNTGELFF.

This chain uses TRBV5-6 with TRBJ2-5, with TRBD1 as a possible D gene (5 bases). V was clipped by 0 bases and J by 5 bases, with 14 bases between them. Germline-derived CDR1 and CDR2 are SGHDT and YYEEEE. CDR3 length equals 15 residues. As DNA, the CDR3 is TGTGCCAGCAGCTTGGCACTGGGGCGATGGGAGACCCAGTACTTC. Translating it yields CASSLALGRWETQYF.

This chain joins TRBV30 and TRBJ1-4, with 8 bases fitting TRBD1. This CDR3 contains 11 residues. Germline lookup yields CDR1 GTSNPN and CDR2 SVGIG (reference sequence). The ends lost 7 bases at V and 7 bases at J; junction bases unmatched: 2. Here the CDR3 DNA reads TGTGCCTACAGGGGGTTTGAAAAACTGTTTTTT. Its translation: CAYRGFEKLFF.

The J gene is TRBJ2-7, the V gene TRBV7-9; 9 positions agree with TRBD2. V lost 1 base, J lost 3 bases, and 4 bases stayed unmatched. Germline CDR1 SEHNR, CDR2 FQNEAQ (reference sequence). The CDR3 spans 15 residues. The CDR3 nucleotides read TGTGCCAGCAGCTTAGGCGCTAGCGGGGTCTACGAGCAGTACTTC. It yields the protein CASSLGASGVYEQYF.